The clone carrying this T cell receptor beta chain was observed a few times. What it binds is unknown. The junction departs from germline at one end; a sequencing error may be responsible. This specimen belongs to a study of metastatic and nonmetastatic thyroid tumors. In the study overall: Malignant thyroid and benign thyroid patients provided blood and tumor or nodule tissue whose repertoires were compared. Notes on the study in general: It was reported that TCR beta diversity was significantly higher in malignant thyroid tumors than benign nodules, in blood and tumor.

The germline CDR1 and CDR2 sequences are SGHTA and FQGNSA. The CDR3 loop spans 14 amino acids. All patients were treatment-naive before thyroid surgery. Per the original data handling: The authors used CDR3 differences across clinicopathological groups to build a distant-metastasis classifier for papillary thyroid cancer. TCRdb reprocessed the PCR reads using MiXCR. These V and J calls derive from TCRdb rather than the authors' analysis. Of roughly 7,000 clones listed, approximately 40% are singletons. Sequenced sample: tumor tissue. The clonotype comes from a female donor with papillary thyroid cancer or a benign thyroid nodule (not recorded which). Some clones in this sample may be carry-over from other donors' samples. The chain couples TRBV7-2 to TRBJ2-1; the D call may be TRBD1 or TRBD2 (5 bases each). CDR3 protein: CASSRSVTDNEHFF. CDR3 DNA: TGTGCCAGCAGCCGTAGCGTGACGGACAATGAGCATTTCTTC.